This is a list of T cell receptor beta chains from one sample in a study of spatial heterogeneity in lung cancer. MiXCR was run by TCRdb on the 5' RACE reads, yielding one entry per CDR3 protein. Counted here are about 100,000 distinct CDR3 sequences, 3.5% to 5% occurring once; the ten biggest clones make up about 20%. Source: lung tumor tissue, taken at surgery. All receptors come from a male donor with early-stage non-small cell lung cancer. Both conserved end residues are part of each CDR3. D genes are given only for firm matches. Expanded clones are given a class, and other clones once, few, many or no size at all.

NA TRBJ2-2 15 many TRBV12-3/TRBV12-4 TGTGCCAGCAGTTCGCCCGATGGGGTTAACGGGGAGCTGTTTTTT CASSSPDGVNGELFF
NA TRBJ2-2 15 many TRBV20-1 TGCAGTGCTAGACCGCCTCTACCGGCCACCGGGGAGCTGTTTTTT CSARPPLPATGELFF
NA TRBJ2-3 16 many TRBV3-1 TGTGCCAGCAGCCTAACAGGGATCCGGTTAACAGATACGCAGTATTTT CASSLTGIRLTDTQYF
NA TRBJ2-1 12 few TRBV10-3 TGTGCCATCAGTGAGTCGCCGTCAGGGCAGTTCTTC CAISESPSGQFF
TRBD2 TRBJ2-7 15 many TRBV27 TGTGCCAGCAGTTTAATTACTAGCGGGACCTACGAGCAGTACTTC CASSLITSGTYEQYF
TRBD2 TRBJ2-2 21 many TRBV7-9 TGTGCCAGCAGCACCATTCCCGGGACTAGCGGGAGGACCCGTTCGGCCGGGGAGCTGTTTTTT CASSTIPGTSGRTRSAGELFF
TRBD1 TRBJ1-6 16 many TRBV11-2 TGTGCCAGCAGCCCCTACAGGGGGACCCATAATTCACCCCTCCACTTT CASSPYRGTHNSPLHF
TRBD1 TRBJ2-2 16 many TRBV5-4 TGTGCCAGCAGCTTAATGTCTACAGGGGGCACCGGGGAGCTGTTTTTT CASSLMSTGGTGELFF
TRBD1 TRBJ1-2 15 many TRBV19 TGTGCCAGTAGGAAATCCGACAGGGGCGAATATGGCTACACCTTC CASRKSDRGEYGYTF
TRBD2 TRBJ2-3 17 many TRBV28 TGTGCCAGCAGTCCACTCCCTAGCGGGAGATCTTTAGATACGCAGTATTTT CASSPLPSGRSLDTQYF
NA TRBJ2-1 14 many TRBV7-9 TGTGCCAGCAGCGAACCTACAGAGTCCAATGAGCAGTTCTTC CASSEPTESNEQFF
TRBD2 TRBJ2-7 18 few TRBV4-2 TGTGCCAGCAGCCAAGGGGGAGTAGCGGGAGTCGGGTCCTACGAGCAGTACTTC CASSQGGVAGVGSYEQYF
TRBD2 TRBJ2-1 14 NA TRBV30 TGTGCCTGGTCTAGCGGGAGGCCAGGGGATGAGCAGTTCTTC CAWSSGRPGDEQFF
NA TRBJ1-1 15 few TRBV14 TGTGCCAGCAGCCAGCCTAGGTCGAGACCTACTGAAGCTTTCTTT CASSQPRSRPTEAFF
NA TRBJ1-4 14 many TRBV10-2 TGCGCCAGCAGTGAGACCCTGGCAGGAGAAAAACTGTTTTTT CASSETLAGEKLFF
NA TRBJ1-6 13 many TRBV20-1 TGCAGTGCTCGACCTGGAGGGGGTTCACCCCTCCACTTT CSARPGGGSPLHF
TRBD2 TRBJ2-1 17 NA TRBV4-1 TGCGCCAGCAGCCAAGAATCTCCGCTAGCGGGAGACAATGAGCAGTTCTTC CASSQESPLAGDNEQFF
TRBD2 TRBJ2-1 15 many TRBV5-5 TGTGCCAGCAGCTTTGCGGGAGCCCCCTACAATGAGCAGTTCTTC CASSFAGAPYNEQFF
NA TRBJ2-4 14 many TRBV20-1 TGCAGTGCTAGCCGGGCGTTAGCCAAAAACATTCAGTACTTC CSASRALAKNIQYF
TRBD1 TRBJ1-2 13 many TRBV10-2 TGCGCCAGCAGTTCGACAGGGCGGCATGGCTACACCTTC CASSSTGRHGYTF
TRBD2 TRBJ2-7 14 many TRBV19 TGTGCCAGTAGTGAGGGGACTAGGGACTACGAGCAGTACTTC CASSEGTRDYEQYF
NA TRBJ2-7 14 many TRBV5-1 TGCGCCAGCAGCTTGGTGCCAGAAACCTACGAGCAGTACTTC CASSLVPETYEQYF
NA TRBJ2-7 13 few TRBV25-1 TGTGCCAGCAGTGCCCACCCAGGGGTCGAGCAGTACTTC CASSAHPGVEQYF
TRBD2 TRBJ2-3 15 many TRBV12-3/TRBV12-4 TGTGCCAGCAGTCCCTCTTTAGCGGGAGGAGATACGCAGTATTTT CASSPSLAGGDTQYF
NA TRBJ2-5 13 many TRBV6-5 TGTGCCAGCAGTTACGCCGGAACTGTGTCCCAGTACTTC CASSYAGTVSQYF
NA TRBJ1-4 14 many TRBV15 TGTGCCACCAGCAGAGGAGAAGGATCTGAAAAACTGTTTTTT CATSRGEGSEKLFF
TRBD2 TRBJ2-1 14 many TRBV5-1 TGCGCCAGCAGCCGAAGACTAGCGGACAATGAGCAGTTCTTC CASSRRLADNEQFF
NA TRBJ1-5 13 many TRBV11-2 TGTGCCAGCAGCTTAGATAACAATCAGCCCCAGCATTTT CASSLDNNQPQHF
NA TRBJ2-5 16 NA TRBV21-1 TGTGCCAGCAGCAAAGCTCAGACTAGTTCTAGATCGGCCCAGTACTTC CASSKAQTSSRSAQYF
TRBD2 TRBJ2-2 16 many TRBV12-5 TGTGCTAGTGGTTTCACTAGCGGGAGTGTCACCGGGGAGCTGTTTTTT CASGFTSGSVTGELFF
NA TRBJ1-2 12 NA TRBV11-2 TGTGCCAGCAGCTTAAATGGGGTCGGCTACACCTTC CASSLNGVGYTF
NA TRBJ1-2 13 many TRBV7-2 TGTGCCAGCAGCTCACACCAGGGTTTCGGCTACACCTTC CASSSHQGFGYTF
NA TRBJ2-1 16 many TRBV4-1 TGCGCCAGCAGCCAGAGAAGGGGGGCCTCCTACAATGAGCAGTTCTTC CASSQRRGASYNEQFF
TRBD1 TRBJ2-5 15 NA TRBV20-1 TGCAGTGCAGGTCTGGGACAGGGGGAGGGAGAGACCCAGTACTTC CSAGLGQGEGETQYF
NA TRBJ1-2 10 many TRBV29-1 TGCAGCGTTTTCCAGGATGGCTACACCTTC CSVFQDGYTF
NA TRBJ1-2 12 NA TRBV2 TGTGCCAGCAATCGGGTAATGGATGGCTACACCTTC CASNRVMDGYTF
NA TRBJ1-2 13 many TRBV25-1 TGTGCCAGCAATGGGGGGACTCATTATGGCTACACCTTC CASNGGTHYGYTF
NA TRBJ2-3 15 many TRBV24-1 TGTGCCACCAGTGATTCTTCGCGGAGCACAGATACGCAGTATTTT CATSDSSRSTDTQYF
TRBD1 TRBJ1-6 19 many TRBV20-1 TGCAGTGCTAGAGCCCTGCCGTATGGGACAGGTTTTTGGGATTCACCCCTCCACTTT CSARALPYGTGFWDSPLHF
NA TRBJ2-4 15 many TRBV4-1 TGCGCCAGCAGCCAGAGGGCCTTAGCCAAAAACATTCAGTACTTC CASSQRALAKNIQYF
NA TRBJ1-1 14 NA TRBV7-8 TGTGCCAGCAGCTTGAGACTGGTGAACACTGAAGCTTTCTTT CASSLRLVNTEAFF
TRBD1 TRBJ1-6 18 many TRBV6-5 TGTGCCAGCAGTCGAGACGTACAGGGGCGCTACTATAATTCACCCCTCCACTTT CASSRDVQGRYYNSPLHF
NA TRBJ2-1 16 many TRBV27 TGTGCCAGCAGTTCAGCGATGGGGGGAGCATACAATGAGCAGTTCTTC CASSSAMGGAYNEQFF
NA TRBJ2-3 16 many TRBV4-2 TGTGCCAGCAGCCAAGATGTATACAGGGCCAGGGATACGCAGTATTTT CASSQDVYRARDTQYF
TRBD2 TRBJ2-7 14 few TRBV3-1 TGTGCCAGCAGCCTAGACGGGAGGTACTACGAGCAGTACTTC CASSLDGRYYEQYF
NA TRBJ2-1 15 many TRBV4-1 TGCGCCAGCAGCTATAAGTTTGGGGCGGGTTTGGAGCAGTTCTTC CASSYKFGAGLEQFF
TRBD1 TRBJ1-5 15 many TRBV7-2 TGTGCCAGCAGCTTACGTGGACAGGGAAATCAGCCCCAGCATTTT CASSLRGQGNQPQHF
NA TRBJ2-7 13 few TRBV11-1 TGTGCCAGCAGCCCCCTCGGGGTTCCCGAGCAGTACTTC CASSPLGVPEQYF
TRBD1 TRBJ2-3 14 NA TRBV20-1 TGCAGTGCAGCCGGGACAGGGGGGTCAGATACGCAGTATTTT CSAAGTGGSDTQYF
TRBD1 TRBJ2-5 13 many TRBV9 TGTGCCAGCAGCGTTCAGGGGGCAGAGACCCAGTACTTC CASSVQGAETQYF
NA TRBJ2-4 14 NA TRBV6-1 TGTGCCAGCAGTGAATCTCCCGATAAAAACATTCAGTACTTC CASSESPDKNIQYF
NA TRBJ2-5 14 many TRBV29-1 TGCAGCGCTGTAGGGGCGGGCCATGCGGAGACCCAGTACTTC CSAVGAGHAETQYF
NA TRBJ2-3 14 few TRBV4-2 TGTGCCAGCAGCCCGGACTTGGGCACAGATACGCAGTATTTT CASSPDLGTDTQYF
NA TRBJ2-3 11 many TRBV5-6 TGTGCCAGCAGCTTGATCGATACGCAGTATTTT CASSLIDTQYF
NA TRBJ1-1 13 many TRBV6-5 TGTGCCAGCAGAGTGGGACGGTTCACTGAAGCTTTCTTT CASRVGRFTEAFF
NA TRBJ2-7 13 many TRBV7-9 TGTGCCAGCAGCCCCCCCCCAACCTACGAGCAGTACTTC CASSPPPTYEQYF
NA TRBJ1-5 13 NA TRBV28 TGTGCCAGCAGCACAGGAGTTAATCAGCCCCAGCATTTT CASSTGVNQPQHF